This TCR beta chain was sequenced for a study of blood T cells in healthy people across ages. A note on this clonotype: The junction differs from germline at one of its ends, possibly a read error.

Alongside a J-beta primer mix, a sample-barcoded 5' primer served in a second PCR lasting roughly 7 to 12 cycles. TCRdb processed the 5' RACE reads anew with MiXCR; each CDR3 protein has one entry. The sample includes about 840,000 distinct CDR3 sequences, under 35% seen only once; the top ten take around 9.6%. Germline V CDR1 and CDR2: DFQATT, SNEGSKA (reference sequence). The CDR3 has 14 residues. These data were also reused for a study on T cells of mothers and their children.

This chain uses TRBV20-1 with TRBJ2-4; unclear D gene. The sample consisted of blood. The source of this sequence is a woman in her forties in good health. The CDR3 sequence is CSARKMDGSYEQDF. CDR3 coding DNA: TGCAGTGCTAGAAAAATGGACGGTTCCTACGAGCAGGACTTC.